A selection of T cell receptor beta chains follows, all from one sample in a study of blood T cells in healthy people across ages. TCRdb reprocessed the 5' RACE reads with MiXCR, giving one entry per CDR3 protein. The sample holds over 1.5 million distinct CDR3 sequences; around 50% are singletons and the top ten take less than 2.5%. The sequenced sample consisted of blood. The origin of the receptors is a woman between 40 and 55 years old in good health. Both conserved end residues are part of each CDR3. The D gene is left open where the match is weak. Only some rows state a clone size, as once, few, many or a class for expanded clones.

clone_size	d_call	j_call	v_call	cdr3_nt	cdr3_aa
once	NA	TRBJ2-3	TRBV15	TGTGCCACCAGCGAAAGTGTGGGATTGACGCAGTATTTT	CATSESVGLTQYF
NA	NA	TRBJ2-7	TRBV27	TGTGCCAGCAGTTTATCAAAAGGGTACGCCTACGAGCAGTACTTC	CASSLSKGYAYEQYF
few	NA	TRBJ2-5	TRBV7-2	TGTGCCAGCAGCAACCGGGCAGGGGAGACCCAGTACTTC	CASSNRAGETQYF
NA	NA	TRBJ1-4	TRBV20-1	TGCAGTGCTAGAGGAGGGGGAAGGGGTGAAAAACTGTTTTTT	CSARGGGRGEKLFF
NA	NA	TRBJ2-3	TRBV7-2	TGTGCCAGCAGCTTAGCAGGGCAGCTTACGCAGTATTTT	CASSLAGQLTQYF
once	NA	TRBJ2-1	TRBV24-1	TGTGCCACCAGTGATTTGACCTCAGCCTACAATGAGCAGTTCTTC	CATSDLTSAYNEQFF
NA	NA	TRBJ2-1	TRBV25-1	TGTGCCAGCAGCCAGAGCTGCAATGAGCAGTTCTTC	CASSQSCNEQFF
NA	TRBD2	TRBJ2-7	TRBV6-2/TRBV6-3	TGTGCCAGCAGGTGGACTAGCGGGTCCTACGAGCAGTACTTC	CASRWTSGSYEQYF
few	TRBD2	TRBJ2-1	TRBV29-1	TGCAGCGTGGTACCCGTGGGGGGGTCCTACAATGAGCAGTTCTTC	CSVVPVGGSYNEQFF
once	TRBD1	TRBJ2-2	TRBV6-5	TGTGCCAGCAGTTACAAAAGAACAGGGGGGAGTAGGGAGCTGTTTTTT	CASSYKRTGGSRELFF
NA	TRBD2	TRBJ2-4	TRBV28	TGTGCCAGCAGCTTGGGCCTAGCGGGGACCTCTCCCATTCAGTACTTC	CASSLGLAGTSPIQYF
few	NA	TRBJ2-7	TRBV11-2	TGTGCCAGCAGCTTAGGTCCCGGTGGCGAGCAGTACTTC	CASSLGPGGEQYF
NA	TRBD1	TRBJ2-3	TRBV6-6	TGTGCCAGCACTGAGACAGGGCCAGATACGCAGTATTTT	CASTETGPDTQYF
few	NA	TRBJ2-7	TRBV15	TGTGCCACCAGCAGTCCTAGGACACCTCCCTACGAGCAGTACTTC	CATSSPRTPPYEQYF
few	NA	TRBJ2-1	TRBV3-1	TGTGCCAGCAGCCAAGACCCCGGACGGCACAATGAGCAGTTCTTC	CASSQDPGRHNEQFF
few	TRBD2	TRBJ2-3	TRBV4-2	TGTGCCAGCAGCGGGGGGACTAGCGGGGGGCCCCAAGATACGCAGTATTTT	CASSGGTSGGPQDTQYF
NA	NA	TRBJ2-7	TRBV7-9	TGTGCCAGCAGCCACATACAGGGCTCGAGCTCCTACGAGCAGTACTTC	CASSHIQGSSSYEQYF
NA	NA	TRBJ2-3	TRBV7-2	TGTGCCAGCAGCCGAGCGTCCGGGACCAGCGTTGCGGCTACGCAGTATTTT	CASSRASGTSVAATQYF
NA	NA	TRBJ2-4	TRBV12-3/TRBV12-4	TGTGCCAGCAGTTTATCACAGATTTCAGCCAAAAACATTCAGTACTTC	CASSLSQISAKNIQYF
NA	TRBD1	TRBJ2-7	TRBV27	TGTGCCAGCGGAAACAGGGGTGTCCTCTCCTACGAGCAGTACTTC	CASGNRGVLSYEQYF
NA	NA	TRBJ2-1	TRBV15	TGTGCCACCAGCATACCGGGACCCAGGGTGTCGAGGCAGTTCTTC	CATSIPGPRVSRQFF
few	NA	TRBJ2-3	TRBV15	TGTGCCACCAGCATCACAAAAACCTCCACAGATACGCAGTATTTT	CATSITKTSTDTQYF
once	NA	TRBJ2-1	TRBV4-2	TGTGCCAGCAGCCAAGATATCCGGGACTCCAAGCAGTTCTTC	CASSQDIRDSKQFF
NA	TRBD1	TRBJ2-5	TRBV10-3	TGTGCCATCAGTGGGATTATCTGCATTTGGACAGGGAAGAACGTTGAGACCCAGTACTTC	CAISGIICIWTGKNVETQYF
NA	NA	TRBJ2-3	TRBV9	TGTGCCAGCAGCGTAGAAGCCTGGGTGGGTGATACGCAGTATTTT	CASSVEAWVGDTQYF
NA	NA	TRBJ1-2	TRBV24-1	TGTGCCACCAGTGACCAGCACGCTAACTATGGCTACACCTTC	CATSDQHANYGYTF
NA	NA	TRBJ2-1	TRBV7-9	TGTGCCAGCAGCCGAGCAGCCCGTGATGAGCAGTTCTTC	CASSRAARDEQFF
few	NA	TRBJ2-7	TRBV4-1	TGCGCCAGCAGCCAGCTACCGACAGGTACCTACGAGCAGTACTTC	CASSQLPTGTYEQYF